This T cell receptor beta chain was observed in a study of molecular identifiers for immune sequencing clone quantification. Looking at the study overall: Replicate experiments divided RNA from around 18,000 or 91,000 naive CD8 cells into five parts and sequenced four.

One entry per CDR3 protein results from TCRdb running MiXCR on the PCR reads. The sample shows about 510,000 distinct CDR3 sequences, roughly 23% of them seen only once. Sequencing libraries of naive CD8 cells derived from roughly 20,000 to 1,000,000 sorted cells with 10%, 30% or 50% RNA. CD8+CD4-CCR7+CD45RA+ sorting gave the naive CD8 T cells. This CDR3 spans 14 amino acids. The germline CDR1 and CDR2 sequences are SGHRS and YFSETQ. General observations from the study: Identical TCR molecules that share a barcode could lead to an underestimation of highly expanded clone sizes.

A note on this clonotype: What it binds is not known. Its ends do not fully match the called genes, so a read error is possible.

Source material: naive CD8+ T cells from blood, with Jurkat cell RNA spiked in. This sample's subset: FACS-sorted CD8+CD4-CCR7+CD45RA+ naive T cells. The chain is built from TRBV5-1 and TRBJ1-5; TRBD1 might be the D (6 bases). This clonotype was sampled from a human donor in good health. Some libraries in this study had Jurkat cell RNA spiked in. CDR3 bases: TGCGCCAGCGGCTTGGGGGGGGCGAATCAGCCCCAGCATTTT. Protein sequence: CASGLGGANQPQHF.